This TCR beta chain was sequenced in a study of CD8 T cells in ankylosing spondylitis. Study-wide points: For ankylosing spondylitis blood, a TCR beta motif of fewer than 10 highly homologous variants appeared characteristic. It was reported that disease-linked clones were significantly enriched in matched ankylosing spondylitis synovial fluid.

The CDR3 spans 13 residues. V lost 1 base and J 8 bases, leaving 9 bases between the germline ends. The germline CDR1 and CDR2 sequences are SGDLS and YYNGEE. Construction of TCR beta libraries was performed using quantitative 5'-RACE with molecular barcodes. TCRdb called the 5' RACE reads again in MiXCR, with one record for every CDR3 protein. The data contain roughly 13,000 distinct CDR3 sequences, under 3.5% of them singletons. The sample holds many counts of this clonotype. Its antigen is unidentified. The chain employs TRBV9 and TRBJ2-2; D is unresolved. This TCR derives from a male donor with ankylosing spondylitis or in good health (not recorded which). The sequencing sample was made of blood, either unsorted or a sorted T cell fraction (not recorded which). The CDR3: CASSVRPTGELFF. CDR3 DNA: TGTGCCAGCAGCGTACGACCTACAGGGGAGCTGTTTTTT.